The present TCR beta chain was sequenced within a study of T cell responses to AZD1222 COVID-19 vaccine. Second doses that came at about 4 or about 12 weeks were put together. The CDR3 covers 14 residues. Trimming removed 2 bases at V and 4 bases at J, with 11 bases between. In germline, CDR1 is MNHEY, CDR2 SVGEGT. Worth noting for this clone: Its matching antigen is unknown.

Study results and caveats: Vaccination with two AZD1222 doses was followed by a rise in Spike-specific TCR breadth and depth. Along spike, vaccine-associated CD4 TCRs were found throughout, with dominance at 160-218 and 743-854.

Clones were read by immunoSEQ multiplex PCR, and TCRdb kept only the in-frame ones, dropping some. The sample has around 120,000 clones; 92% are singletons. Sequenced here: peripheral blood, sampled 28 days after the second AZD1222 dose. This TCR came from an adult who received the AZD1222 COVID-19 vaccine. J is TRBJ1-2 and V is TRBV6-2 or TRBV6-3; weak D call: TRBD1 (5 bases). CDR3 bases: TGTGCCAGCAGTTACGGTCAGGGAACCTATGGCTACACCTTC. Translation: CASSYGQGTYGYTF.